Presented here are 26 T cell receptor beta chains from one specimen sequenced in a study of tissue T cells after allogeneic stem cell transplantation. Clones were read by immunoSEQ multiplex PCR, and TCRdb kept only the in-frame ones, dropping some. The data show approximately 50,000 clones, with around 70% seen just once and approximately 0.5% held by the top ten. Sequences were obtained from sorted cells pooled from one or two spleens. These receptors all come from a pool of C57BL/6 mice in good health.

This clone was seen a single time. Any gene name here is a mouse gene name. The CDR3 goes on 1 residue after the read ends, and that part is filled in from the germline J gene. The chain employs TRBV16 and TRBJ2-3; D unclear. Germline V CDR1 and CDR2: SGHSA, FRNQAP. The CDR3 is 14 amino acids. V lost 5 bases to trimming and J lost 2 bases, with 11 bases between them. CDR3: CASSPQGNAETLYF. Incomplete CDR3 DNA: TGTGCAAGCAGCCCCCAAGGCAATGCAGAAACGCTGTAT.

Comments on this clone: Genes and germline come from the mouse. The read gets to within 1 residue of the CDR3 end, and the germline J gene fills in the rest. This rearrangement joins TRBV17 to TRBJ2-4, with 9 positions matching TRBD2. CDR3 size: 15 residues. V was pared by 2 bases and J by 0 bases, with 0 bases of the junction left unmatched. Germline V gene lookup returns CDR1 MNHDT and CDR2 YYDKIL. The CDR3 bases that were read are TGTGCTAGCAGTAGAACTGGGGGGAGTCAAAACACCTTGTAC. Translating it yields CASSRTGGSQNTLY. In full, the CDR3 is CASSRTGGSQNTLYF.

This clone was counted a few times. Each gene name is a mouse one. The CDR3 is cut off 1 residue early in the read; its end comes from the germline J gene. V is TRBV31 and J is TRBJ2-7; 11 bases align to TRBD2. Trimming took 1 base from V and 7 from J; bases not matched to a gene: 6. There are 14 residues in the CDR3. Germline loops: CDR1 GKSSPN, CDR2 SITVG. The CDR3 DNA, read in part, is TGTGCCTGGAGTCCTACTGGGGGGGCGCGGGAACAGTAC. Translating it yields CAWSPTGGAREQY. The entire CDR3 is CAWSPTGGAREQYF.

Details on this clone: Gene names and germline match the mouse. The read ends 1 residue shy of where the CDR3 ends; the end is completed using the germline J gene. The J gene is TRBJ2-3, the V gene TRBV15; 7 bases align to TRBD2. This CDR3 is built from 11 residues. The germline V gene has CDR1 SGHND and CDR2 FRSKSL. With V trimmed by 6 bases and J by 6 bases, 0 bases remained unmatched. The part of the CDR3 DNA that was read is TGTGCCAGCAGACTGGGGGAAACGCTGTAT. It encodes CASRLGETLY. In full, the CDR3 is CASRLGETLYF.

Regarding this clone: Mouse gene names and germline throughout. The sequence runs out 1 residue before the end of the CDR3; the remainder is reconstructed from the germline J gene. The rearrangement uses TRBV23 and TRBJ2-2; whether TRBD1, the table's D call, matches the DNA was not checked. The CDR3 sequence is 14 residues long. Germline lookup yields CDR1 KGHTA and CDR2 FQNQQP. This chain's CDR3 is CSSSPRQDTGQLYF. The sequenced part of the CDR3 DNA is TGCTCCAGCAGTCCCCGACAGGACACCGGGCAGCTCTAC.

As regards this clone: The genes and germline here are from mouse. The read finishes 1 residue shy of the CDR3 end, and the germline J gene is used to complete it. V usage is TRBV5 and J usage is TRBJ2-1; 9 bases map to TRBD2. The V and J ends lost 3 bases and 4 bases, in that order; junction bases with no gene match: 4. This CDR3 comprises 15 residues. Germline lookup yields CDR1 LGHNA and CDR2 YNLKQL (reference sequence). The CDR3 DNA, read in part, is TGTGCCAGCAGCCACGGACTGGGGAGGTATGCTGAGCAGTTC. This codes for CASSHGLGRYAEQF. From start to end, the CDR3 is CASSHGLGRYAEQFF.

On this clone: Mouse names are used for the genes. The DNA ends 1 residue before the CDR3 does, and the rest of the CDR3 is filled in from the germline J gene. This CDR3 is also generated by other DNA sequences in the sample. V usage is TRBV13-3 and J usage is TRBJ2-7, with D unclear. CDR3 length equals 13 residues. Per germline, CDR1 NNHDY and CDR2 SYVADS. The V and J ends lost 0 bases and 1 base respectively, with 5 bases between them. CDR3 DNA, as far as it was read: TGTGCCAGCAGTGATGCACAGTCCTATGAACAGTAC. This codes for CASSDAQSYEQY. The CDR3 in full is CASSDAQSYEQYF.

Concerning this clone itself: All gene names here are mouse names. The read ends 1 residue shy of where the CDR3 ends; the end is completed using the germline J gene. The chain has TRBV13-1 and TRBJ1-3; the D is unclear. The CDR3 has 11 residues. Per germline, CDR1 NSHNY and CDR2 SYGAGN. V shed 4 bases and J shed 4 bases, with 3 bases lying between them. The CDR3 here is CASSPGNTLYF. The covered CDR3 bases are TGTGCCAGCAGTCCCGGAAATACGCTCTAT.

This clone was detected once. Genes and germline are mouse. CDR3 sequence reads: CASGVQNTLYF. The sequenced CDR3 bases are TGTGCCAGCGGTGTTCAAAACACCTTGTAC. The chain couples TRBV13-2 to TRBJ2-4, with unresolved D. The CDR3 end is not reached by the read, which stops 1 residue before it; the germline J gene fills it in. Trimming removed 3 bases at V and 2 bases at J, with 1 base between. Germline CDR1 is NNHNN and CDR2 is SYGAGS (reference sequence). There are 11 residues in the CDR3.

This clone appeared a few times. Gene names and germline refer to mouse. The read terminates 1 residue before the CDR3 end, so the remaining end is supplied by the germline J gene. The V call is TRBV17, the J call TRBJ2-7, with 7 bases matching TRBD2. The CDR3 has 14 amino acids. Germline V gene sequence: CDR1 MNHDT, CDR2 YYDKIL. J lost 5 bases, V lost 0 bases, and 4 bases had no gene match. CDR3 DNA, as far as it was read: TGTGCTAGCAGTAGAGAGGTGGGGGGAGATGAACAGTAC. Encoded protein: CASSREVGGDEQY. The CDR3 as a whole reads CASSREVGGDEQYF.

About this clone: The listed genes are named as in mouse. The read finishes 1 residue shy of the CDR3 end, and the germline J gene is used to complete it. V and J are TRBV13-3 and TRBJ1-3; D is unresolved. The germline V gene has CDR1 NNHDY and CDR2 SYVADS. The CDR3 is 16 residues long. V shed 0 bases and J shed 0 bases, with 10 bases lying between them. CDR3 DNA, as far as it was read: TGTGCCAGCAGTGATGCTACACCCGTTTCTGGAAATACGCTCTAT. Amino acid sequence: CASSDATPVSGNTLY. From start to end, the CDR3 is CASSDATPVSGNTLYF.

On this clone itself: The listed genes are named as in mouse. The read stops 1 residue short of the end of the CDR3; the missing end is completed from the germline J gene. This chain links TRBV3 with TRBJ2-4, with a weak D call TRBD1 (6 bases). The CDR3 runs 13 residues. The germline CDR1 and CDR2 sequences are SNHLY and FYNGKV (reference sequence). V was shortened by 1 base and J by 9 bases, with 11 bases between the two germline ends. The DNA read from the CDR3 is TGTGCCAGCAGCTTAGACGGGACAAATACCTTGTAC. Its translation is CASSLDGTNTLY. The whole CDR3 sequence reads CASSLDGTNTLYF.

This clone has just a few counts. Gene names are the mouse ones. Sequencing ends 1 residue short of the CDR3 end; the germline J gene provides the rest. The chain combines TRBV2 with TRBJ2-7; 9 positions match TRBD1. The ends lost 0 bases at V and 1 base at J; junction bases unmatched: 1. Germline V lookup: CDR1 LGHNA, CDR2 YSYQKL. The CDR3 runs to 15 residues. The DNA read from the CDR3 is TGTGCCAGCAGCCAAGACGGGACAGGGTCCTATGAACAGTAC. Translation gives CASSQDGTGSYEQY. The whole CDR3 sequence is CASSQDGTGSYEQYF.

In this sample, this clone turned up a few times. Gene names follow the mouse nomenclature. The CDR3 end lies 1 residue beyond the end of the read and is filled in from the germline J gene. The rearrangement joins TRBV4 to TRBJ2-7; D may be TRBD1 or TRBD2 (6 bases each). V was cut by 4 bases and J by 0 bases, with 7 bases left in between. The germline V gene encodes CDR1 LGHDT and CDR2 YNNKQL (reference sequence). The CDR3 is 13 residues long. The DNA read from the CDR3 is TGTGCCAGCAGCTGGGGGCTCTCCTATGAACAGTAC. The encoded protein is CASSWGLSYEQY. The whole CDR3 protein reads CASSWGLSYEQYF.

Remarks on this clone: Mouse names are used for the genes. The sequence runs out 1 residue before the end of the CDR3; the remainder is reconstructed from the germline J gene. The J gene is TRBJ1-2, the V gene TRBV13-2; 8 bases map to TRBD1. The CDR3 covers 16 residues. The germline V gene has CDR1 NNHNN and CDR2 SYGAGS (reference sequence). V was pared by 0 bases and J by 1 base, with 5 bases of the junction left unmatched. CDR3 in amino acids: CASGDARTGLNSDYTF. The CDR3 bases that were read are TGTGCCAGCGGTGATGCGAGGACAGGGCTAAACTCCGACTACACC.

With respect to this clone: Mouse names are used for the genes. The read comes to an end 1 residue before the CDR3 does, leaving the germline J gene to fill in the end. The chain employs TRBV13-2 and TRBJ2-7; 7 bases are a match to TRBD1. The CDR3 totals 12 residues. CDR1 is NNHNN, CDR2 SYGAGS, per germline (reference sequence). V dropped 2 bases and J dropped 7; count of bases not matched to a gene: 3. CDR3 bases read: TGTGCCAGCGGTGAGCCGGGACAGGAACAGTAC. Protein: CASGEPGQEQY. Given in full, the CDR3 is CASGEPGQEQYF.

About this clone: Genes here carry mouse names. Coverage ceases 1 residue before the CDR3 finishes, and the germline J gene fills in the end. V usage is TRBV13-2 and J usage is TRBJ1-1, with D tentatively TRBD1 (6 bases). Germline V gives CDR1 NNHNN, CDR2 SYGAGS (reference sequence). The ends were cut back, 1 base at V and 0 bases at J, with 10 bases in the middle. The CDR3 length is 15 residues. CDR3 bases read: TGTGCCAGCGGTGATACAGGGAGTGCAAACACAGAAGTCTTC. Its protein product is CASGDTGSANTEVF. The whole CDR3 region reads CASGDTGSANTEVFF.

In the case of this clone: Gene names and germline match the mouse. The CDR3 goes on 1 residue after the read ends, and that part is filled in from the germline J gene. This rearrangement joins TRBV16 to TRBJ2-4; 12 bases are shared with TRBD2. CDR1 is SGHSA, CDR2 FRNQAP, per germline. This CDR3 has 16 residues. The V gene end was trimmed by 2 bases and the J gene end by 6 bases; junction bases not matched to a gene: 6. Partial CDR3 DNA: TGTGCAAGCAGCTTACGACTGGGGGGGCTGGGGAACACCTTGTAC. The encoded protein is CASSLRLGGLGNTLY. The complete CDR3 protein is CASSLRLGGLGNTLYF.

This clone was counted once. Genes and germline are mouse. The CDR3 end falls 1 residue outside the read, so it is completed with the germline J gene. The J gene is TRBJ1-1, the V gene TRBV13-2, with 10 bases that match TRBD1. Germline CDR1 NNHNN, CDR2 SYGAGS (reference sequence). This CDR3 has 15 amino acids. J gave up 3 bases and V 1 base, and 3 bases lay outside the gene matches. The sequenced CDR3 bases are TGTGCCAGCGGTGATCGGGGGACAGGGGACACAGAAGTCTTC. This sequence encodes CASGDRGTGDTEVF. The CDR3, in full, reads CASGDRGTGDTEVFF.

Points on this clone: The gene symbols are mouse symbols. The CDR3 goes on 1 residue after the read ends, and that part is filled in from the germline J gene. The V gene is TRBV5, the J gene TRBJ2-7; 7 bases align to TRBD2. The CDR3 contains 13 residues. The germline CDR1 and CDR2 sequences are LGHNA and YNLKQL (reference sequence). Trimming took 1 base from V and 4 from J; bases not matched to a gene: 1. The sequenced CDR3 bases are TGTGCCAGCAGCCAAGTGGGGGGATATGAACAGTAC. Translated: CASSQVGGYEQY. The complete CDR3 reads CASSQVGGYEQYF.

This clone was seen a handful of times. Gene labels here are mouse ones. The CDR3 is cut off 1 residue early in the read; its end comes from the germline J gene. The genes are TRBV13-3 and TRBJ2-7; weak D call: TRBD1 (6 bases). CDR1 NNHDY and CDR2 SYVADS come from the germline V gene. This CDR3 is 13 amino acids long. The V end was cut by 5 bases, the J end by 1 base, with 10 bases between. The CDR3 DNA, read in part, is TGTGCCAGCAGACTACAGGGTTCCTATGAACAGTAC. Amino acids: CASRLQGSYEQY. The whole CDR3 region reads CASRLQGSYEQYF.

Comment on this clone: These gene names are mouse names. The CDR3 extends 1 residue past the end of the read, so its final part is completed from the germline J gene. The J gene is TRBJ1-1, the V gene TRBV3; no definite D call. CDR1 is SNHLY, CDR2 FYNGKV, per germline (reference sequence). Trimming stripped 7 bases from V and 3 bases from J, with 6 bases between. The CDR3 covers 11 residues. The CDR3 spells CASKTDTEVFF. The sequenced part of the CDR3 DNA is TGTGCCAGCAAGACCGACACAGAAGTCTTC.

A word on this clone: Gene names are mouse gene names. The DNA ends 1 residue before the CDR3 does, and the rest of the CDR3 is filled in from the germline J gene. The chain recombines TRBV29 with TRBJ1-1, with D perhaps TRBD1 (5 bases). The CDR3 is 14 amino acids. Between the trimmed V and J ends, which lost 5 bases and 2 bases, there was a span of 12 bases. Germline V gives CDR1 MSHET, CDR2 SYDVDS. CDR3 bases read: TGTGCTAGCAGTCCTCCCGGACACAACACAGAAGTCTTC. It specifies CASSPPGHNTEVF. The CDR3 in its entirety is CASSPPGHNTEVFF.

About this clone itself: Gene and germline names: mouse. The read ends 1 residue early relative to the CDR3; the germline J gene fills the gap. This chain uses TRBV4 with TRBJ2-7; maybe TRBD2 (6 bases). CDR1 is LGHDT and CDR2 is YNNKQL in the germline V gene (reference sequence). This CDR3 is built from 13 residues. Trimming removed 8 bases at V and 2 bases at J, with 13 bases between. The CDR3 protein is CASSFWGTYEQYF. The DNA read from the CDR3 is TGTGCCAGCTCTTTCTGGGGTACCTATGAACAGTAC.

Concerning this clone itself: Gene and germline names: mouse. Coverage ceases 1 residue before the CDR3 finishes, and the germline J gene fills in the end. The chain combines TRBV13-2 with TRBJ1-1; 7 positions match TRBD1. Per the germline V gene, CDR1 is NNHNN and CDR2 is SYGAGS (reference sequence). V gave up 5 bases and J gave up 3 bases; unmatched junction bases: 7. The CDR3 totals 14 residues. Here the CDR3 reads CASGAPGQYTEVFF. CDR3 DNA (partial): TGTGCCAGCGGGGCCCCGGGACAGTACACAGAAGTCTTC.

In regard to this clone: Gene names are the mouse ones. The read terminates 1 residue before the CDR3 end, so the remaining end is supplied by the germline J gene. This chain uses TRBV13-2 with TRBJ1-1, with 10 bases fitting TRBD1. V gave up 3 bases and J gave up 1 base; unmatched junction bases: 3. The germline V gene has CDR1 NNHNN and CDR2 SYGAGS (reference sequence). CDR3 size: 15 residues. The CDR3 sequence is CASGVGTGANTEVFF. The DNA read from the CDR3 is TGTGCCAGCGGTGTTGGGACAGGGGCGAACACAGAAGTCTTC.